A single sample is the source of the 30 T cell receptor beta chains below, sequenced in a study of control samples from healthy donors and cancer patients. Repertoires were generated with immunoSEQ multiplex PCR, while TCRdb's copy carries only in-frame clones and drops some. The sample has approximately 130,000 clones, 85% to 90% seen once; the top ten hold about an eighth. Sample: blood. The receptors were sampled from a man in his thirties or forties in good health.

Here the CDR3 reads CASSPEGWFSPLHF. Written as DNA, the CDR3 is TGCGCCAGCAGCCCCGAGGGGTGGTTTTCACCCCTCCACTTT. The chain is built from TRBV4-1 and TRBJ1-6, with D tentatively TRBD1 (5 bases). The CDR3 covers 14 residues. Deletions cut 4 bases from V and 9 bases from J, with 13 bases between. CDR1 is MGHRA, CDR2 YSYEKL, per germline.

The CDR3 protein is CSARAGGNQPQHF. For the CDR3, the DNA is TGCAGCGCCCGGGCAGGGGGCAATCAGCCCCAGCATTTT. The chain joins TRBV29-1 to TRBJ1-5; D is possibly TRBD1 (6 bases). V was shortened by 7 bases and J by 2 bases, with 12 bases between the two germline ends. CDR3 length: 13 residues. The germline V gene has CDR1 SQVTM and CDR2 ANQGSEA.

This chain uses TRBV5-1 with TRBJ1-6; D is uncertain. Germline-derived CDR1 and CDR2 are SGHRS and YFSETQ. Trimming stripped 4 bases from V and 8 bases from J, with 10 bases between. This CDR3 is 13 amino acids long. The DNA for the CDR3 is TGCGCCAGCAGCCGGTTAGCTGATTCACCCCTCCACTTT. This encodes CASSRLADSPLHF.

The chain combines TRBV25-1 with TRBJ2-7, with no clear D. Deletions cut 2 bases from V and 0 bases from J, with 14 bases between. The CDR3 consists of 16 residues. Germline V gene data show CDR1 as MGHDK and CDR2 as SYGVNS. The CDR3 region is CASSEACDRRSYEQYV. CDR3 sequence (DNA): TGTGCCAGCAGTGAAGCGTGTGACCGCCGCTCCTACGAGCAGTACGTC.

The table lists this clone with a count of one. The rearrangement links TRBV30 to TRBJ1-2, with a possible D match to TRBD1 (5 bases). CDR1 and CDR2 (germline): GTSNPN, SVGIG (reference sequence). The length of the CDR3 is 12 residues. Trimming stripped 7 bases from V and 3 bases from J, with 12 bases between. CDR3 protein: CASPGTDYGYTF. Here the CDR3 DNA reads TGTGCCTCCCCCGGGACGGACTATGGCTACACCTTC.

The gene calls are TRBV5-8 and TRBJ1-5, with D hard to call. The CDR3 runs to 15 residues. Germline V lookup: CDR1 SGHTS, CDR2 YDEGEE. The V gene lost 1 base and the J gene lost 7 bases, with 15 bases spanning the gap. The CDR3: CASSLIGDRNQPQHF. The DNA of the CDR3 is TGTGCCAGCAGCTTGATCGGGGATAGGAACCAGCCCCAGCATTTT. The full variable domain, with the rest looked up from reference TRBV5-8 and TRBJ1-5, is EAGVTQSPTHLIKTRGQQATLRCSPISGHTSVYWYQQALGLGLQFLLWYDEGEERNRGNFPPRFSGRQFPNYSSELNVNALELEDSALYLCASSLIGDRNQPQHFGDGTRLSIL.

The gene calls are TRBV12-5 and TRBJ1-2; TRBD1 matches 10 bases. V dropped 6 bases and J dropped 5; count of bases not matched to a gene: 6. Looked up from germline, CDR1 is LGHNT and CDR2 is FRNRAP. The CDR3 extends over 14 amino acids. The CDR3 DNA follows: TGTGCTAGTGGCCGGGGACAGGGGCCGTATGGCTACACCTTC. Residues: CASGRGQGPYGYTF.

This clone was detected only once. This chain uses TRBV2 with TRBJ2-1; perhaps D is TRBD1 or TRBD2 (5 bases each). The CDR3 is 13 amino acids. CDR1 is SNHLY and CDR2 is FYNNEI in the germline V gene. Trimming left V 7 bases short and J 10 bases short, with 17 bases between. The CDR3 reads CASKPGPQREQFF. In DNA, the CDR3 is TGTGCCAGCAAGCCGGGACCCCAACGGGAGCAGTTCTTC.

This chain uses TRBV12-3 or TRBV12-4 with TRBJ1-2; D possibly corresponds to TRBD1 (6 bases). The CDR3 totals 13 residues. V shed 4 bases and J shed 7 bases, with 13 bases lying between them. The CDR3 nucleotides are TGTGCCAGCAGTTCGTCAGGGGTCGGTGGCTACACCTTC. Translating gives CASSSSGVGGYTF.

This clone came up a few times. The V gene is TRBV5-1, the J gene TRBJ1-1; weak D call: TRBD1 (6 bases). V gave up 6 bases and J gave up 0 bases, with 12 bases separating them. The CDR3 has 14 residues. The germline V gene encodes CDR1 SGHRS and CDR2 YFSETQ. CDR3: CASTPGQMNTEAFF. CDR3 bases: TGCGCCAGCACCCCCGGACAGATGAACACTGAAGCTTTCTTT.

The chain joins TRBV30 to TRBJ2-1, with D possibly matching TRBD2 (5 bases). The CDR3 length is 14 residues. The ends were cut back, 0 bases at V and 9 bases at J, with 15 bases in the middle. CDR1 is GTSNPN and CDR2 is SVGIG in the germline V gene (reference sequence). The DNA for the CDR3 is TGTGCCTGGAGTGTACTCAGGACTTCCGTTGAGCAGTTCTTC. It specifies CAWSVLRTSVEQFF.

A note on this clone: At one boundary the junction diverges from the germline segment, which might be a read error. This chain links TRBV6-5 with TRBJ1-2, with unresolved D. Germline V gene data show CDR1 as MNHEY and CDR2 as SVGAGI. CDR3 length: 13 amino acids. The CDR3 spells CVSAARVEGGYTF. The DNA of the CDR3 is TGTGTCAGCGCCGCACGGGTGGAAGGTGGCTACACCTTC.

The chain combines TRBV2 with TRBJ1-5; weak D call: TRBD1 (5 bases). V lost 6 bases to trimming and J lost 5 bases, with 17 bases between them. Germline assignment: CDR1 SNHLY and CDR2 FYNNEI. This CDR3 comprises 15 residues. CDR3 in DNA: TGTGCCAGCAGCCCCAGACATCGGGGGGATCAGCCCCAGCATTTT. This codes for CASSPRHRGDQPQHF.

This chain connects TRBV7-2 to TRBJ2-5; TRBD2 agrees at 8 bases. In germline, CDR1 is SGHTA, CDR2 FQGNSA. CDR3 length equals 14 residues. Trimming took 1 base from V and 3 from J; bases not matched to a gene: 1. CDR3: CASSLVRGEETQYF. The DNA of the CDR3 is TGTGCCAGCAGCTTAGTGCGGGGGGAAGAGACCCAGTACTTC. Using reference TRBV7-2 and TRBJ2-5 for the parts outside the CDR3, the full variable domain is GAGVSQSPSNKVTEKGKDVELRCDPISGHTALYWYRQSLGQGLEFLIYFQGNSAPDKSGLPSDRFSAERTGGSVSTLTIQRTQQEDSAVYLCASSLVRGEETQYFGPGTRLLVL.

The gene calls are TRBV30 and TRBJ2-7, with TRBD1 matching over 8 bases. CDR1 and CDR2 (germline): GTSNPN, SVGIG (reference sequence). CDR3 length: 14 amino acids. The J segment lost 4 bases and the V segment lost 5 bases, leaving 10 bases of the junction unmatched. The chain's CDR3 is CAWLRQGFAYEQYF. The CDR3 DNA follows: TGTGCCTGGCTCCGACAGGGGTTTGCGTACGAGCAGTACTTC.

This chain connects TRBV4-1 to TRBJ2-3, with 7 positions matching TRBD2. Germline V gene sequence: CDR1 MGHRA, CDR2 YSYEKL. This CDR3 comprises 17 residues. V shed 0 bases and J 2 bases; nucleotides not matched to a gene: 8. The CDR3 region is CASSQDRWGGVTDTQYF. The CDR3 region has the DNA TGCGCCAGCAGCCAAGATCGGTGGGGGGGGGTCACAGATACGCAGTATTTT.

The chain is built from TRBV27 and TRBJ2-4; D call uncertain. V was cut by 2 bases and J by 7 bases, with 15 bases left in between. Per the germline V gene, CDR1 is MNHEY and CDR2 is SMNVEV (reference sequence). The CDR3 loop spans 15 amino acids. This CDR3 is CASSLKGPERNIQYF. The DNA for the CDR3 is TGTGCCAGCAGTTTAAAGGGTCCGGAGAGGAACATTCAGTACTTC.

This chain connects TRBV5-1 to TRBJ2-3, with D unresolved. Germline lookup yields CDR1 SGHRS and CDR2 YFSETQ. There are 15 residues in the CDR3. V was cut by 0 bases and J by 0 bases, with 8 bases left in between. CDR3 loop: CASSLEYRSTDTQYF. As DNA, the CDR3 is TGCGCCAGCAGCTTGGAGTATAGGAGCACAGATACGCAGTATTTT.

The chain couples TRBV10-1 to TRBJ2-5; no definite D call. Deletions cut 5 bases from V and 2 bases from J, with 9 bases between. Germline CDR1 reads WNHNN; CDR2 reads SYGVQD (reference sequence). The CDR3 runs to 13 residues. The CDR3 protein is CASSLQRQETQYF. The CDR3 DNA is TGCGCCAGCAGTCTTCAGCGACAAGAGACCCAGTACTTC.

The V and J genes are TRBV6-5 and TRBJ1-6, with unresolved D. Germline-derived CDR1 and CDR2 are MNHEY and SVGAGI. The V end was cut by 0 bases, the J end by 8 bases, with 11 bases between. The CDR3 has 15 amino acids. The DNA for the CDR3 is TGTGCCAGCAGTTACTCCAGGCAGCTCGATTCACCCCTCCACTTT. This sequence encodes CASSYSRQLDSPLHF.

The rearrangement uses TRBV19 and TRBJ2-1, with D unresolved. V was cut by 5 bases and J by 2 bases, with 7 bases left in between. Germline-derived CDR1 and CDR2 are LNHDA and SQIVND (reference sequence). The CDR3 is made up of 13 amino acids. CDR3 sequence (DNA): TGTGCCAGTAGTCCCCTACCCTACAATGAGCAGTTCTTC. Its protein product is CASSPLPYNEQFF.

The chain uses TRBV18 and TRBJ2-5, with no clear D. Trimming took 3 bases from V and 2 from J, leaving 10 bases between them. This CDR3 has 14 residues. Germline assignment: CDR1 KGHSH and CDR2 LQKENI. For the CDR3, the DNA is TGTGCCAGCTCACCTCACCCAACGCAAGAGACCCAGTACTTC. Translating it yields CASSPHPTQETQYF.

V gene TRBV9 combines with J gene TRBJ1-1; D might be TRBD1 (5 bases). The germline V gene encodes CDR1 SGDLS and CDR2 YYNGEE. The CDR3 totals 15 residues. Trimming removed 4 bases at V and 0 bases at J, with 13 bases between. The CDR3 DNA sequence: TGTGCCAGCAGCAGGGGAGACAGATTGAACACTGAAGCTTTCTTT. Translation gives CASSRGDRLNTEAFF. The full variable domain, its missing parts supplied by reference TRBV9 and TRBJ1-1, is DSGVTQTPKHLITATGQRVTLRCSPRSGDLSVYWYQQSLDQGLQFLIQYYNGEERAKGNILERFSAQQFPDLHSELNLSSLELGDSALYFCASSRGDRLNTEAFFGQGTRLTVV.

In this sample, this clone turned up once. The chain combines TRBV3-1 (or the pseudogene TRBV3-2) with TRBJ1-2; possible D gene TRBD1, 5 bases. The CDR3 extends over 13 amino acids. V was cut by 1 base and J by 8 bases, with 11 bases left in between. CDR1 and CDR2 from the germline V gene are LGHDT and YNNKEL (reference sequence). The CDR3 region is CASSQGGSRGYTF. Here the CDR3 DNA reads TGTGCCAGCAGCCAAGGGGGGTCTCGGGGCTACACCTTC.

The CDR3 spells CASSSGGFTEAFF. As DNA, the CDR3 is TGTGCCAGCAGCTCCGGGGGCTTTACTGAAGCTTTCTTT. This chain joins TRBV5-6 and TRBJ1-1; weak D call: TRBD1 (6 bases). Trimming took 3 bases from V and 5 from J, leaving 11 bases between them. The germline V gene has CDR1 SGHDT and CDR2 YYEEEE. This CDR3 contains 13 residues.

Details on this clone: This sample includes further DNA sequences coding for the same CDR3. The rearrangement joins TRBV30 to TRBJ1-5; no definite D call. This CDR3 is 13 amino acids long. Germline values: CDR1 GTSNPN, CDR2 SVGIG (reference sequence). Trimming pared 2 bases from V and 0 bases from J, leaving 5 bases between. CDR3 amino acids: CAWSSNSNQPQHF. For the CDR3, the DNA is TGTGCCTGGAGTTCGAATAGCAATCAGCCCCAGCATTTT.

CDR3 residues: CASSVSGGLSYEQYV. CDR3 coding DNA: TGTGCCAGCAGTGTGAGCGGGGGACTCTCCTACGAGCAGTACGTC. The V gene is TRBV2, the J gene TRBJ2-7, with TRBD2 matching 8 bases. This CDR3 comprises 15 residues. CDR1 and CDR2 from the germline V gene are SNHLY and FYNNEI. J gave up 0 bases and V 4 bases, and 5 bases lay outside the gene matches.

The rearrangement links TRBV27 to TRBJ2-1; 8 nucleotides agree with TRBD2. This CDR3 comprises 15 residues. Trimming at V came to 1 base and at J to 3 bases, leaving 2 bases not matched to a gene. CDR1 and CDR2 (germline): MNHEY, SMNVEV (reference sequence). The CDR3 DNA sequence: TGTGCCAGCAGTTTATACGGGGGGGGCTACAATGAGCAGTTCTTC. Its protein product is CASSLYGGGYNEQFF.

The chain joins TRBV28 to TRBJ1-2; unclear D gene. Germline CDR1 MDHEN, CDR2 SYDVKM. Trimming took off 1 base at V and 4 bases at J, with 10 bases between the two ends. The CDR3 contains 14 residues. CDR3 bases: TGTGCCAGCAGTTTATCGACAACCCCCTATGGCTACACCTTC. Protein product: CASSLSTTPYGYTF.

The chain employs TRBV6-5 and TRBJ2-4; possibly TRBD1 or TRBD2 for D (5 bases each). With 0 bases removed from V and 0 bases from J, the gap between germline ends came to 9 bases. The CDR3 spans 16 residues. The V gene's germline CDR1 is MNHEY and CDR2 SVGAGI. The CDR3: CASSYSGVLAKNIQYF. CDR3 coding DNA: TGTGCCAGCAGTTACTCGGGGGTGCTAGCCAAAAACATTCAGTACTTC.